This is a list of T cell receptor beta chains from one sample in a study of blood T cell repertoires in COVID-19. TCRdb's copy holds only in-frame clones and misses some; the assay was immunoSEQ multiplex PCR. The sample records around 140,000 clones, about four fifths being singletons. The sample consisted of peripheral blood. The receptors were sampled from a human donor with acute or convalescent COVID-19. The donor label of this sample is uncertain. CDR3s include the opening cysteine and the closing phenylalanine or tryptophan. Fields, in order: D gene, J gene, V gene, clone size, CDR3 protein, CDR3 DNA. The D gene is left open where the match is weak. Only some rows state a clone size, as once, few, many or a class for expanded clones.

>NA|TRBJ2-7|TRBV11-2|few
CASSLNSVGQYF
TGTGCCAGCAGCTTAAACAGTGTGGGGCAGTACTTC
>TRBD1|TRBJ2-4|TRBV18|NA
CASSPPLDRVKNIQYF
TGTGCCAGCTCACCACCGTTGGACAGGGTCAAAAACATTCAGTACTTC
>TRBD1|TRBJ1-2|TRBV3-1/TRBV3-2|once
CASSPRDRQGGYTF
TGTGCCAGCAGCCCCCGGGACCGACAGGGTGGCTACACCTTC
>TRBD1|TRBJ2-1|TRBV5-1|few
CASSSGTGVGLEQFF
TGCGCCAGCAGCTCGGGGACAGGGGTTGGGCTTGAGCAGTTCTTC
>TRBD1|TRBJ1-1|TRBV29-1|NA
CSVRQSGQGRDFGQAFF
TGCAGCGTTCGACAGAGTGGACAGGGTAGAGATTTTGGCCAAGCTTTCTTT
>NA|TRBJ1-5|TRBV19|NA
CASSIDEGGQPQHF
TGTGCCAGTAGTATAGATGAGGGAGGACAGCCCCAGCATTTT
>NA|TRBJ1-1|TRBV5-5|NA
CASSLSPYRNSEAFF
TGTGCCAGCAGCTTGAGCCCATACAGGAACTCAGAAGCTTTCTTT
>NA|TRBJ1-1|TRBV7-3|NA
CASSLTQGATEAFF
TGTGCCAGCAGTTTAACACAGGGAGCGACTGAAGCTTTCTTT
>NA|TRBJ1-6|TRBV3-1/TRBV3-2|NA
CASSLRRGGGFDSPLHF
TGTGCCAGCAGCCTAAGGAGGGGGGGCGGGTTCGATTCACCCCTCCACTTT
>TRBD1|TRBJ2-3|TRBV18|NA
CASSPGIRDRSSTDTQYF
TGTGCCAGCTCACCAGGTATCCGGGACAGATCTAGCACAGATACGCAGTATTTT
>NA|TRBJ1-3|TRBV19|NA
CASSIKGMFGNTIYF
TGTGCCAGTAGTATAAAGGGGATGTTTGGAAACACCATATATTTT
>TRBD1|TRBJ1-5|TRBV19|few
CASIDRGGGNQPQHF
TGTGCCAGTATAGACAGGGGGGGAGGCAATCAGCCCCAGCATTTT
>NA|TRBJ1-6|TRBV30|NA
CAWSVPTALGSPLHF
TGTGCCTGGAGTGTACCGACAGCCTTAGGTTCACCCCTCCACTTT
>NA|TRBJ1-2|TRBV10-3|NA
CAIGRVDYGYTF
TGTGCCATCGGTCGGGTCGACTATGGCTACACCTTC
>TRBD2|TRBJ2-1|TRBV7-9|NA
CASSTRTSGLGNNEQFF
TGTGCCAGCAGCACACGGACTAGCGGCCTGGGTAACAATGAGCAGTTCTTC
>TRBD1|TRBJ1-4|TRBV5-3|NA
CARSAAGGEKLFF
TGTGCCAGAAGCGCGGCAGGGGGGGAAAAACTGTTTTTT
>TRBD1|TRBJ1-4|TRBV4-1|NA
CASSPGGQRQKNEKLFF
TGCGCCAGCAGCCCTGGGGGACAGCGGCAAAAGAATGAAAAACTGTTTTTT
>NA|TRBJ1-6|TRBV6-1|once
CASSEWGVGDSPLHF
TGTGCCAGCAGTGAATGGGGGGTAGGGGATTCACCCCTCCACTTT
>NA|TRBJ1-5|TRBV3-1/TRBV3-2|NA
CASSLDYYSNQPQHF
TGTGCCAGCAGCTTAGACTACTATAGCAATCAGCCCCAGCATTTT
>NA|TRBJ2-7|TRBV30|NA
CAWSVGGTGWYEQYF
TGTGCCTGGAGTGTAGGGGGTACAGGATGGTACGAGCAGTACTTC
>NA|TRBJ2-7|TRBV4-1|NA
CASSQNPAGYEQYF
TGCGCCAGCAGCCAAAACCCCGCGGGCTACGAGCAGTACTTC
>TRBD1|TRBJ1-6|TRBV25-1|NA
CASRWDRDNSPLHF
TGTGCCAGCAGGTGGGACAGGGATAATTCACCCCTCCACTTT
>NA|TRBJ1-1|TRBV6-5|once
CASSYLSQGRRTEAFF
TGTGCCAGCAGTTACCTATCACAGGGTAGAAGAACTGAAGCTTTCTTT
>NA|TRBJ1-3|TRBV19|NA
CASGKRRRAGNTIYF
TGTGCCAGTGGAAAGAGGCGGAGGGCCGGAAACACCATATATTTT
>TRBD1|TRBJ2-7|TRBV7-2|NA
CASSGQGGPYEQYF
TGTGCCAGCAGCGGACAGGGGGGACCCTACGAGCAGTACTTC
>TRBD1|TRBJ2-1|TRBV7-2|NA
CASSTHRGNEQFF
TGTGCCAGCAGCACACACAGGGGCAATGAGCAGTTCTTC
>NA|TRBJ2-5|TRBV12-3/TRBV12-4|NA
CASSLDQGKTQYF
TGTGCCAGCAGTTTGGACCAGGGGAAGACCCAGTACTTC
>NA|TRBJ1-1|TRBV7-9|few
CASSFKGTTEAFF
TGTGCCAGCAGCTTTAAGGGGACAACTGAAGCTTTCTTT
>NA|TRBJ2-2|TRBV7-3|NA
CASSPGLFTGELFF
TGTGCCAGCAGCCCCGGACTATTCACCGGGGAGCTGTTTTTT
>TRBD2|TRBJ2-2|TRBV3-1/TRBV3-2|NA
CASSPLGRGAFGELFF
TGTGCCAGCAGCCCGTTGGGGAGGGGCGCTTTCGGGGAGCTGTTTTTT
>NA|TRBJ1-3|TRBV20-1|once
CSASNREMSYTIYF
TGCAGTGCTAGTAACAGGGAGATGTCGTACACCATATATTTT
>NA|TRBJ1-2|TRBV6-6|many
CASSYSDIPLESGYTF
TGTGCCAGCAGTTACTCCGACATCCCCTTAGAGAGTGGCTACACCTTC
>NA|TRBJ1-6|TRBV19|NA
CASSIYGQTNSPLHF
TGTGCCAGTAGTATATATGGGCAAACAAATTCACCCCTCCACTTT
>TRBD1|TRBJ1-1|TRBV5-1|NA
CASSSLPDRNEAFF
TGCGCCAGCAGCTCGCTCCCGGACAGGAACGAAGCTTTCTTT
>TRBD1|TRBJ2-1|TRBV6-2/TRBV6-3|NA
CASSLHMTGAHNEQFF
TGTGCCAGCAGTCTACATATGACAGGGGCCCACAATGAGCAGTTCTTC
>NA|TRBJ2-1|TRBV7-9|NA
CASSPPGFSSYNEQFF
TGTGCCAGCAGCCCCCCCGGGTTTAGCTCCTACAATGAGCAGTTCTTC
>NA|TRBJ1-1|TRBV18|NA
CASSKKQNTEAFF
TGTGCCAGCTCAAAGAAACAGAACACTGAAGCTTTCTTT
>NA|TRBJ1-1|TRBV7-9|NA
CASTLTGGGTEAFF
TGTGCCAGCACCTTAACCGGAGGAGGCACTGAAGCTTTCTTT
>NA|TRBJ1-3|TRBV6-4|NA
CASVEDRQASSSGNTIYF
TGTGCCAGCGTCGAAGATCGACAGGCCTCGAGCTCTGGAAACACCATATATTTT
>TRBD1|TRBJ2-7|TRBV5-1|NA
CASSQQTGALGEQYF
TGCGCCAGCAGCCAGCAGACAGGGGCCCTAGGGGAGCAGTACTTC
>NA|TRBJ2-1|TRBV3-1/TRBV3-2|NA
CASSQDLGRGNNEQFF
TGTGCCAGCAGCCAAGATCTGGGTAGGGGCAACAATGAGCAGTTCTTC
>NA|TRBJ1-6|TRBV30|NA
CAWRGGRGTLYNSPLHF
TGTGCCTGGAGAGGGGGGAGGGGGACACTATATAATTCACCCCTCCACTTT
>NA|TRBJ1-5|TRBV4-3|NA
CASSLWGAGGINQPQHF
TGCGCCAGCAGCCTTTGGGGGGCGGGGGGCATCAATCAGCCCCAGCATTTT
>NA|TRBJ1-1|TRBV6-2/TRBV6-3|NA
CASSYFGHGYTEAFF
TGTGCCAGCAGTTACTTCGGACACGGGTACACTGAAGCTTTCTTT